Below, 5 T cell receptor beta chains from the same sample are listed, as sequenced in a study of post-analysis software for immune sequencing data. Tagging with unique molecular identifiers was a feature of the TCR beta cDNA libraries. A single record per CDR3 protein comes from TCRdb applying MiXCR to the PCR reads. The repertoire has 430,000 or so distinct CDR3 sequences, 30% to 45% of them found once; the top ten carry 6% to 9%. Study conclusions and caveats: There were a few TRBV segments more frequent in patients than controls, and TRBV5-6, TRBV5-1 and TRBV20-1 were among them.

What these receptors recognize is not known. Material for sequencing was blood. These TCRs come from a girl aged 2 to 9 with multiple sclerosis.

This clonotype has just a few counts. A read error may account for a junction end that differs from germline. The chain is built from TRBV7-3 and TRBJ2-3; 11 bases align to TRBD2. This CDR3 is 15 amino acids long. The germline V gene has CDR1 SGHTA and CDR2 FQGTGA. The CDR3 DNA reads TGTGCCAGCAGCGTAACTAGCGGGGGAGGAGATACGCAGTATTTT. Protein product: CASSVTSGGGDTQYF.

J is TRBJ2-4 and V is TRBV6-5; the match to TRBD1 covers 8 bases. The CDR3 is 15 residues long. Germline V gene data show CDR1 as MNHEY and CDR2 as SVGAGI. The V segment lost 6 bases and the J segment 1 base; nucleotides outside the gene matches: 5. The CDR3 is CASSPGGDAKNIQYF. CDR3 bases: TGTGCCAGCAGCCCAGGGGGCGATGCCAAAAACATTCAGTACTTC.

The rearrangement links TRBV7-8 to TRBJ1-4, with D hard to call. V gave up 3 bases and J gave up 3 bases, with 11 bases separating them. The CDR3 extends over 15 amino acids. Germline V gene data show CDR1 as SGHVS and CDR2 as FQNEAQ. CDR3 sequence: CASSFNRGANEKLFF. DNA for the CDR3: TGTGCCAGCAGCTTTAACAGAGGCGCTAATGAAAAACTGTTTTTT.

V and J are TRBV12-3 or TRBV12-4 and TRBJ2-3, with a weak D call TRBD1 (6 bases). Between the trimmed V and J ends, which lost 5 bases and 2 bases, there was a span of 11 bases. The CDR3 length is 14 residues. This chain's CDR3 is CASSPGQITDTQYF. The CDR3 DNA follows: TGTGCCAGCAGTCCAGGACAGATCACAGATACGCAGTATTTT.

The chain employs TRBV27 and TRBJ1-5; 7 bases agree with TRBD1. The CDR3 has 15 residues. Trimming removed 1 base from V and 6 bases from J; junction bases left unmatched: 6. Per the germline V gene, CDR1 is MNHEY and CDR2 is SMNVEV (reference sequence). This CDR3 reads CASSLLGGVGQPQHF. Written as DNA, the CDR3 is TGTGCCAGCAGTTTATTAGGGGGCGTCGGTCAGCCCCAGCATTTT.